The rows below give T cell receptor beta chains drawn from one sample of a study of T-cell reconstitution after alpha-beta-depleted transplantation in children. Each CDR3 protein is one row after TCRdb ran MiXCR on the PCR reads. The data hold 450,000 to 600,000 distinct CDR3 sequences, with 10% to 15% observed a single time. Specimen: PBMCs, mostly from graft donor cells, collected 360 days after TCRalphabeta/CD19-depleted stem cell transplant. These receptors were taken from a male patient younger than 18 who had a stem cell transplant for acute myeloid leukemia, so the T cells may come from the graft donor. Both conserved end residues are part of each CDR3. D genes are given only for firm matches. A clone size is listed for some rows: how often the clone was seen (once, few, many), or a class if it is expanded.

D | J | size | V | CDR3 | DNA
TRBD1 | TRBJ2-7 | many | TRBV14 | CASSQVLGTGGFYEQYF | TGTGCCAGCAGCCAAGTCCTAGGGACAGGGGGCTTCTACGAGCAGTACTTC
. | TRBJ2-2 | few | TRBV24-1 | CATSEFRTGELFF | TGTGCCACCAGTGAATTTCGCACCGGGGAGCTGTTTTTT
. | TRBJ2-5 | . | TRBV5-1 | CASSLAVGQETQYF | TGCGCCAGCTCCTTGGCGGTGGGGCAAGAGACCCAGTACTTC
. | TRBJ1-2 | . | TRBV30 | CAWSGGGGYTF | TGTGCCTGGAGTGGGGGGGGTGGCTACACCTTC
. | TRBJ2-3 | few | TRBV20-1 | CSAAVAGPWIDTQYF | TGCAGTGCTGCTGTTGCAGGGCCCTGGATAGATACGCAGTATTTT
. | TRBJ2-2 | many | TRBV28 | CASSLSTPNTGELFF | TGTGCCAGCAGTCTCTCGACTCCTAACACCGGGGAGCTGTTTTTT
. | TRBJ2-3 | . | TRBV29-1 | CSVVLGLHTDTQYF | TGCAGCGTTGTGTTAGGACTTCACACAGATACGCAGTATTTT
. | TRBJ2-2 | few | TRBV15 | CATSRGTKGSTGELFF | TGTGCCACCAGCAGGGGGACAAAGGGGTCCACCGGGGAGCTGTTTTTT
TRBD1 | TRBJ1-2 | few | TRBV20-1 | CSASQLGQSYGYTF | TGCAGTGCTAGTCAATTGGGACAGTCGTATGGCTACACCTTC
. | TRBJ2-7 | few | TRBV12-3/TRBV12-4 | CASSIADEQYF | TGTGCCAGCAGTATAGCGGACGAGCAGTACTTC
. | TRBJ2-7 | many | TRBV28 | CASTHGGLGTYEQYF | TGTGCCAGCACCCACGGGGGCCTTGGGACCTACGAGCAGTACTTC
. | TRBJ2-3 | few | TRBV28 | CASSLFRRAPLTDTQYF | TGTGCCAGCAGTTTATTCCGACGGGCCCCGTTGACAGATACGCAGTATTTT
. | TRBJ2-2 | many | TRBV5-1 | CASSLGSSELFF | TGCGCCAGCAGCTTGGGGTCTTCGGAGCTGTTTTTT
. | TRBJ2-6 | few | TRBV19 | CASSIDVTAGANVLTF | TGTGCCAGTAGTATAGATGTGACAGCTGGGGCCAACGTCCTGACTTTC
TRBD2 | TRBJ2-7 | . | TRBV28 | CASSRWGGTYEQYF | TGTGCCAGCAGCCGATGGGGGGGAACCTACGAGCAGTACTTC
. | TRBJ2-5 | . | TRBV29-1 | CSVDVSVETQYF | TGCAGCGTTGACGTTAGTGTAGAGACCCAGTACTTC
TRBD2 | TRBJ2-1 | once | TRBV29-1 | CSVLAVSYNKQFF | TGCAGCGTGCTAGCGGTTTCCTACAATAAGCAGTTCTTC
. | TRBJ2-7 | many | TRBV5-1 | CASSLGQGYYEQYF | TGTGCCAGCAGCTTAGGGCAGGGATACTACGAGCAGTACTTC